The source of this TCR beta chain is a study of identical twins (dated by TCRdb to about 2016). With respect to the entire study: To test whether fetal clonotypes persist, this study deep-sequenced TCR alpha and beta repertoires from monozygotic twins, from unrelated adults of various ages, and from cord blood. To rule out contamination, the twin experiments were replicated at different times with different library preparation protocols.

The method behind the library was 5' RACE. Sequencer: Illumina HiSeq 2000. Template switching introduced a universal primer binding site; the final cDNA contained a unique molecular identifier, enabling accurate counting of TCR cDNA molecules. Specific primers in the conserved constant-segment region were used to synthesize first-strand cDNA for the TCR alpha and beta chains. To control for contamination, each cDNA library was double barcoded with a SMART-Mk sample barcode plus Illumina barcodes. TruSeq adapter sequences and Illumina sample barcodes were added in two successive PCR steps. Sequencing of the TCR alpha and beta cDNA libraries was done on the Illumina HiSeq platform using custom primers. For the original study's pipeline: MiGEC processed the raw reads to extract unique molecular identifiers, while MiXCR was used to determine the CDR3 positions. Recombination models were inferred per individual with the repgenHMM and IGoR tools using an EM algorithm. Shared clonotype analysis was performed with the tcR package in R, normalizing sharing by the product of cloneset sizes. Out-of-frame nonproductive sequences were analyzed to study raw recombination free of thymic and clonal selection effects. The public sequencing data were trimmed at Q25 with fastp and processed into clonotypes with MiXCR by TCRdb, which kept only in-frame beta chains. Here each entry gathers all rows of one CDR3 protein and keeps the most common genes and DNA. What appears here as the V and J calls and clone size reflects TCRdb's work, not the paper's. The sample profile shows around 570,000 distinct CDR3 sequences; 9.6% of them were found once. 3% of the sample lies in the top ten.

Every donor was a healthy Caucasian. Three pairs of female monozygotic twins, all aged roughly 18 to 30 years, were included in the twin cohort. Peripheral blood mononuclear cells were used as the source from which RNA for TCR libraries was isolated. The CDR3 sequence holds 15 residues, the cysteine and phenylalanine included. Only the CDR3 region is kept as DNA, spanning 45 bases read in frame from base 1. V is trimmed back by 6 bases and J by 1 base, and the junction contains 3 bases that no gene match accounts for. Overall results and qualifications from the work: The excess sharing between twins in beta out-of-frame sequences was weaker because fewer shared sequences reduced the signal-to-noise ratio. Recombination models systematically underestimated out-of-frame TCR alpha sharing in monozygotic twins but agreed with sharing between unrelated individuals. Because the same donors could not be followed over many years, the conclusions depended on cross-sectional statistical analysis. Compared with coincidental sharing between unrelated individuals, out-of-frame TCR alpha sequences shared between twins had an excess of sequences with low generation probability. Invariant T cells such as MAIT and iNKT could partly confound zero-insertion analyses, though diverse VJ usage argued against this for most clonotypes. Abundant cord blood beta clonotypes had fewer insertions, young adult naive repertoires showed a similar but weaker trend, and memory repertoires showed no such trend.

This clonotype was detected many times. Its antigen is still unknown. One base away there is no much larger clone; base qualities are not given. The same data also went into a second study, on yellow fever vaccine responses in identical twins. As described in the second report: The T cell response to vaccination in identical twins was reported by the authors to appear partly convergent and partly personalized. The study precisely tracked vaccine-responding T cell clones in identical twins.

The clonotype was recovered from a woman under 30 in good health. The sequencing sample was made of PBMCs. The V and J genes are TRBV12-3 or TRBV12-4 and TRBJ2-1, with 10 junctional bases fitting TRBD2. The CDR3 region reads CASRLAGKSYNEQFF. Read as DNA, the sequence is TGTGCCAGCAGACTAGCGGGGAAATCCTACAATGAGCAGTTCTTC.